The 7 T cell receptor beta chains in this list originate from one sample, sequenced in a study of T cell responses to AZD1222 COVID-19 vaccine. This table comes from immunoSEQ multiplex PCR, and its TCRdb copy is limited to in-frame clones, with some not included. The sample has roughly 150,000 clones; approximately 89% are singletons. This specimen was peripheral blood, taken on day 0 of AZD1222 vaccination. The source is an adult in good health.

This chain joins TRBV24-1 and TRBJ1-2; D call uncertain. V lost 6 bases, J lost 8 bases, and 15 bases lay in between. Germline-derived CDR1 and CDR2 are KGHDR and SFDVKD. This CDR3 has 13 residues. CDR3 nucleotide sequence: TGTGCCACCAGTACTATCGAGGCCGCCGGCTACACCTTC. Protein product: CATSTIEAAGYTF.

This rearrangement joins TRBV28 to TRBJ2-5; D gene unclear. Germline assignment: CDR1 MDHEN and CDR2 SYDVKM. This CDR3 is built from 11 residues. V was trimmed by 8 bases and J by 5 bases, leaving 9 bases between them. CDR3 nucleotides: TGTGCCAGCCGCATCTGGGAGACCCAGTACTTC. It codes for CASRIWETQYF.

The chain uses TRBV6-5 and TRBJ1-2, with 8 bases identical to TRBD1. CDR1 and CDR2 from the germline V gene are MNHEY and SVGAGI. This CDR3 has 13 residues. V shed 6 bases, J shed 10 bases, and the junction held 10 bases outside the gene matches. CDR3 nucleotide sequence: TGTGCCAGCAGCCGACAGGGGACGCGATCCTACACCTTC. Translation: CASSRQGTRSYTF.

The rearrangement uses TRBV28 and TRBJ1-6; D remains ambiguous. The CDR3 sequence is 11 residues long. The V and J ends lost 8 bases and 10 bases respectively, with 9 bases between them. Germline V gene sequence: CDR1 MDHEN, CDR2 SYDVKM. In DNA, the CDR3 is TGTGCCAGCTCCCTTCGATCACCCCTCCACTTT. Translation: CASSLRSPLHF.

The genes are TRBV21-1 and TRBJ1-5; the table's D call TRBD1 went unverified against the DNA. TRBV21-1 counts as a pseudogene. This CDR3 has 15 amino acids. The CDR3 here is CASIHRDRSNQPQHF. CDR3 nucleotides: TGTGCCAGCATCCACCGGGACAGGTCCAATCAGCCCCAGCATTTT.

The V call is TRBV5-6, the J call TRBJ2-7; D might be TRBD2 (5 bases). Trimming cost V 4 bases and J 3 bases, with 17 bases left between them. Germline CDR1 and CDR2: SGHDT and YYEEEE. The CDR3 loop spans 15 amino acids. The CDR3 sequence: CASSKFFGNRYEQYF. The CDR3 bases are TGTGCCAGCAGCAAATTTTTCGGGAACCGCTACGAGCAGTACTTC.

The rearrangement joins TRBV27 to TRBJ2-1, with D hard to call. Deletions cut 2 bases from V and 7 bases from J, with 12 bases between. Germline-derived CDR1 and CDR2 are MNHEY and SMNVEV (reference sequence). CDR3 length: 14 residues. DNA of the CDR3: TGTGCCAGCAGTTTAAGGTTGAGAAAGAATGAGCAGTTCTTC. The encoded protein is CASSLRLRKNEQFF.